This T cell receptor (beta chain) was observed in a study of regulatory T cells in long-lasting Graves disease. Overall study results and limits: Gene preferences differed: TRBV28, TRBJ1-2, TRBJ2-5 in persistent cases.

As to time point: newly diagnosed GD, antithyroid drugs for less than 3 months. The TCR library was made from RNA extracted from PBMCs. This clonotype was recorded a few times. Its matching antigen is unknown. Germline and junction disagree at one end, which may indicate a read error. The CDR3 is 13 amino acids. Germline V gene sequence: CDR1 SSHAT, CDR2 FNYEAQ (reference sequence). Building of the TCR beta libraries involved iRepertoire HTBI primers and Arm-PCR of CDR3 regions. TCRdb independently ran MiXCR on the multiplex PCR reads; one entry per CDR3 protein. Counted here are hundreds of thousands of distinct CDR3 sequences, 16% occurring once; the ten biggest clones make up 25% to 30%. This sample also belongs to another study, concerning T cells in Graves' hyperthyroidism and ophthalmopathy. That investigation notes: Stable disease denoted Graves' hyperthyroidism without ophthalmopathy progression within 18 months. Ophthalmopathy stood apart from stable hyperthyroidism in a 13 V-J model.

The rearrangement links TRBV7-7 to TRBJ2-7; 7 bases line up with TRBD1. The sequence derives from a middle-aged man with Graves disease. Sequenced material: peripheral blood mononuclear cells (PBMCs), taken at new diagnosis, from a patient treated with antithyroid drugs. This CDR3 reads CASSEDRAHEQYF. The CDR3 DNA reads TGTGCTAGCAGCGAAGACAGGGCCCACGAGCAGTACTTC.